These 26 T cell receptor beta chains share one sample of origin, sequenced in a study of T cells expressing NK-cell markers. Each CDR3 protein gets one entry in TCRdb, which reprocessed the 5' RACE reads and gives no DNA. In all, the sample yields a few hundred thousand distinct CDR3 sequences. The source material was blood T cells: a sorted CD56 or NKG2C T cell subset, CD4+ or CD8+ T cells, or bulk PBMC T cells (not recorded which). The receptors were sampled from a man between 18 and 35 years old in good health.

The CDR3 spells CASSLVGGKRNEQFF. The J gene is TRBJ2-1, the V gene TRBV28; TCRdb designates TRBD1, a call that cannot be tested without DNA. Germline lookup yields CDR1 MDHEN and CDR2 SYDVKM. CDR3 length equals 15 residues.

V and J are TRBV27 and TRBJ2-2. This CDR3 has 13 amino acids. Germline V gene data show CDR1 as MNHEY and CDR2 as SMNVEV (reference sequence). CDR3 sequence reads: CASSPRTNWELFF.

The gene calls are TRBV18 and TRBJ2-4; TCRdb picks TRBD1, but there is no DNA to check that call. This CDR3 has 17 amino acids. Germline CDR1 reads KGHSH; CDR2 reads LQKENI. Here the CDR3 reads CASSPRLDSLAKNIQYF.

This rearrangement joins TRBV27 to TRBJ1-6. This CDR3 contains 15 residues. Germline V lookup: CDR1 MNHEY, CDR2 SMNVEV (reference sequence). The CDR3 here is CASSDDSSYNSPLHF.

The rearrangement uses TRBV12-5 and TRBJ2-3. Germline V gene sequence: CDR1 LGHNT, CDR2 FRNRAP. The CDR3 loop spans 15 amino acids. CDR3 amino acids: CASGLRQPKADTQYF.

This CDR3 is CASSRGTGGEQYF. The chain employs TRBV3-1 and TRBJ2-7; the D call of TRBD1 rests on TCRdb alone, since no DNA is present to check it. Germline V gene data show CDR1 as LGHDT and CDR2 as YNNKEL (reference sequence). The CDR3 has 13 residues.

CDR3 amino acids: CATSSGSYYNEQFF. The J gene is TRBJ2-1, the V gene TRBV24-1; the TRBD2 assignment by TCRdb is unverifiable without DNA. The CDR3 consists of 14 residues. CDR1 is KGHDR and CDR2 is SFDVKD in the germline V gene.

V gene TRBV7-9 combines with J gene TRBJ2-5; TCRdb selects TRBD1, and the lack of DNA leaves this call unchecked. Germline V gene lookup returns CDR1 SEHNR and CDR2 FQNEAQ (reference sequence). This CDR3 is built from 14 residues. The chain's CDR3 is CASSSGPERETQYF.

J is TRBJ2-3 and V is TRBV7-3; checking the TCRdb D call of TRBD2 is not possible without DNA. This CDR3 contains 16 residues. From germline, CDR1 is SGHTA and CDR2 FQGTGA. The CDR3 here is CASSSGLAGDVDTQYF. Full variable domain (missing parts from reference TRBV7-3 and TRBJ2-3): GAGVSQTPSNKVTEKGKYVELRCDPISGHTALYWYRQSLGQGPEFLIYFQGTGAADDSGLPNDRFFAVRPEGSVSTLKIQRTERGDSAVYLCASSSGLAGDVDTQYFGPGTRLTVL.

The chain employs TRBV29-1 and TRBJ2-2; there is no DNA to check the TCRdb D call of TRBD1. Germline V CDR1 and CDR2: SQVTM, ANQGSEA. The CDR3 has 15 residues. The CDR3 sequence: CSVEVSGQGVGELFF.

CDR3 region: CASSPDRGRNQPQHF. V and J are TRBV6-5 and TRBJ1-5; the TCRdb D gene call, TRBD1, has no DNA to confirm it. The CDR3 is made up of 15 amino acids. Germline values: CDR1 MNHEY, CDR2 SVGAGI.

The chain has TRBV28 and TRBJ2-3; TCRdb gives TRBD1 as the D gene, but with no DNA this cannot be confirmed. Germline V lookup: CDR1 MDHEN, CDR2 SYDVKM. CDR3 size: 14 residues. This CDR3 is CASSHTRDPWTQYF.

This chain joins TRBV20-1 and TRBJ2-3; absent DNA, TCRdb's TRBD2 call cannot be checked. The CDR3 consists of 15 residues. CDR1 and CDR2 (germline): DFQATT, SNEGSKA (reference sequence). The CDR3 here is CSAARGGRGTDTQYF.

The J gene is TRBJ2-1, the V gene TRBV6-2 or TRBV6-3; the TCRdb call, TRBD2, lacks DNA for checking. Germline V lookup: CDR1 MNHEY, CDR2 SVGEGT. This CDR3 comprises 17 residues. This chain's CDR3 is CASSSQASGSTHNEQFF.

V gene TRBV5-5 combines with J gene TRBJ2-2; without DNA, the TCRdb call of TRBD1 cannot be checked. Per the germline V gene, CDR1 is SGHKS and CDR2 is YYEKEE (reference sequence). CDR3 size: 13 residues. CDR3 region: CASQTGRPGELFF.

CDR3 loop: CASSATGISSAADTQYF. V usage is TRBV25-1 and J usage is TRBJ2-3; TCRdb reports TRBD1, a call that lacks DNA to check it against. This CDR3 is 17 amino acids long. Germline values: CDR1 MGHDK, CDR2 SYGVNS.

This CDR3 is CASSQDETGEPDTQYF. The chain couples TRBV4-3 to TRBJ2-3; TCRdb selects TRBD1, and the lack of DNA leaves this call unchecked. In germline, CDR1 is LGHNA, CDR2 YSLEER. The CDR3 loop spans 16 amino acids.

This rearrangement joins TRBV28 to TRBJ2-3; TCRdb's D call of TRBD2 is untestable without DNA. Germline V CDR1 and CDR2: MDHEN, SYDVKM. CDR3 length: 19 residues. CDR3 region: CASSGQGLAGGLSTDTQYF.

This rearrangement joins TRBV20-1 to TRBJ2-1; no DNA is available, so the TRBD1 call from TCRdb remains unchecked. This CDR3 has 14 amino acids. Germline CDR1 and CDR2: DFQATT and SNEGSKA (reference sequence). CDR3 sequence: CSALAGTDYNEQFF.

The chain has TRBV7-2 and TRBJ2-5; TCRdb's D call, TRBD1, is unchecked because there is no DNA. The CDR3 has 15 amino acids. Per germline, CDR1 SGHTA and CDR2 FQGNSA. CDR3 loop: CASSTGTGGGETQYF.

The CDR3 sequence: CASSPNPRTSGRSGETQYF. The genes are TRBV11-1 and TRBJ2-5; absent DNA, TCRdb's TRBD2 call cannot be checked. The CDR3 sequence is 19 residues long. The germline gives CDR1 SGHAT, CDR2 FQDESV (reference sequence).

V is TRBV5-4 and J is TRBJ2-5; TCRdb designates TRBD2, a call that cannot be tested without DNA. Germline CDR1 and CDR2: SGHNT and YYREEE (reference sequence). The CDR3 is made up of 15 amino acids. CDR3 in amino acids: CASSSPGLAEETQYF.

The chain carries TRBV5-1 and TRBJ2-2; checking the TCRdb D call of TRBD2 is not possible without DNA. Per the germline V gene, CDR1 is SGHRS and CDR2 is YFSETQ. This CDR3 comprises 14 residues. The CDR3 here is CATASGINTGELFF.

CDR3 sequence reads: CASSQDMIVEDGTHYNEQFF. This sequence joins TRBV4-1 and TRBJ2-1; the D call from TCRdb, TRBD1, cannot be confirmed without DNA. The germline V gene encodes CDR1 MGHRA and CDR2 YSYEKL. This CDR3 comprises 20 residues.

The rearrangement links TRBV12-3 or TRBV12-4 to TRBJ2-5; the TRBD1 assignment by TCRdb is unverifiable without DNA. CDR3 length: 14 amino acids. CDR3 region: CASSLGTTQETQYF.

The genes are TRBV20-1 and TRBJ2-1; the TCRdb call, TRBD1, lacks DNA for checking. The CDR3 loop spans 12 amino acids. The V gene's germline CDR1 is DFQATT and CDR2 SNEGSKA (reference sequence). This CDR3 reads CSAYWTREEQFF.